This TCR beta chain originates from a study of blood T cell repertoires in COVID-19 (dated by TCRdb to 2018 to 2021). With respect to the entire study: Samples from collaborators originated in the United States, Italy and Spain and spanned both the acute and convalescent phases of COVID-19. The repertoires were released in a freely available public database meant as a resource for research on the immune response to SARS-CoV-2. The sample metadata nearly always contained a de-identified subject ID, COVID-19 status, age in years and sex. The dataset comprised deeply sampled blood TCRbeta repertoires from subjects exposed to, actively infected with, or recovered from COVID-19. Where available, HLA class I and class II types were obtained from metadata supplied by the sample provider rather than from assay-based typing. The samples were drawn from the first 160 participants of the ongoing ImmuneRACE study and from roughly 1,300 subjects provided by 6 global collaborators. The prospective study material was composed of cDNA or gDNA derived from T cells, B-cell-depleted T cells, or PBMCs.

Beyond this particular receptor, the publication reports: How much clinical and demographic metadata was included differed by source and by participant, and the metadata was provided uncurated.

Regarding this clone: The antigen it binds to is not known. The input lacks base qualities; no much larger clone sits a single base away.

Whole blood was collected in K2EDTA tubes by collaborating institutions according to the institutions' own protocols. For TCRbeta analysis, collaborator samples were shipped as frozen whole blood, as isolated PBMCs, or as DNA extracted from either sample type. The CDR3 runs 17 amino acids, cysteine and phenylalanine included. The read is trimmed to its CDR3 DNA, 51 bases read in frame from base 1. Trimming takes 4 bases from V and 3 bases from J, and the germline ends sit 22 bases apart. Sequences LNHDA (CDR1) and SQIVND (CDR2) are obtained from the germline V gene (reference sequence). TCRbeta CDR3 regions were amplified from genomic DNA by means of the immunoSEQ Assay, a bias-controlled multiplex PCR. Per the original workflow: The number of nucleated cells in each sample was estimated by amplification of reference gene primers within the assay. To quantify the absolute abundance of each unique TCRbeta CDR3 rearrangement, sequence reads were collapsed and filtered. For each sample, productive Simpson clonality was calculated as the square root of Simpson's diversity index over productive rearrangements. This is the immuneACCESS table as TCRdb keeps it, with only in-frame sequences that have V and J called. A part of the clones is gone; compared with another copy, unresolved V genes explain less than half, and the rest is unexplained. The D gene and trimming were derived from the DNA, and the V and J assignments and clone size from that table. A total of approximately 210,000 clones appear in this sample, about 83% of them only once. Roughly 2.9% of the sample is taken by the ten largest.

The clonotype was recovered from a man aged 45-60 years with active or convalescent COVID-19. Specimen: peripheral blood. In this chain, TRBV19 is recombined with TRBJ2-7; D gene: possibly TRBD2, on 6 matching bases. The CDR3 in this case is CASSTRLEGPPGYEQYF. The DNA reads as follows: TGTGCCAGTAGTACACGACTAGAAGGCCCTCCCGGCTACGAGCAGTACTTC. The variable domain in full, with residues beyond the CDR3 obtained from the reference TRBV19 and TRBJ2-7 genes, is DGGITQSPKYLFRKEGQNVTLSCEQNLNHDAMYWYRQDPGQGLRLIYYSQIVNDFQKGDIAEGYSVSREKKESFPLTVTSAQKNPTAFYLCASSTRLEGPPGYEQYFGPGTRLTVT.